The T cell receptor (beta chain) described here comes from a study of cytomegalovirus exposure and HLA in healthy donors (dated by TCRdb to the late 2010s). For the study in its entirety: In an earlier analysis of 587 of the donors, approximately 260 Gb of sequence data and roughly 100 million unique TCR beta sequences from about 190 million T cells were reported. Roughly 300 gigabases of sequencing data and approximately 93 million unique TCR sequences were included in an early release covering roughly 700 HLA-typed donors. Of the 300 to 500 genotyped donors, 65% to 90% were placed in the genetic ancestry cluster associated with self-reported Caucasian donors. The study was designed to test whether signatures of past pathogen exposure could be identified by cataloging public T cell receptors. Using immunosequencing, the study profiled T cell repertoires from 640 or so subjects and related those repertoires to cytomegalovirus serostatus. Besides the first cohort of approximately 670 subjects, a separate validation cohort made up of roughly 120 different subjects was used. To predict cytomegalovirus infection status, the study brought together high-throughput TCR immunosequencing, statistical association of individual TCRs with disease status, and machine learning. A later analysis re-analyzed previously published TCR beta repertoires from approximately 670 donors and added high-resolution HLA genotyping to study TCR occurrence patterns. Rather than drawing on any new phenotypic data, the later analysis identified candidate immune exposures from TCR beta sequences and the way those sequences occurred across donors. An earlier analysis of some 600 of the donors applied high-throughput TCR beta sequencing to assess whether each TCR beta V gene segment acted as functional or pseudogenic. Alongside the repertoire data, information on donor age, sex, ethnicity and CMV serostatus was compiled. In a later genetic analysis, genome-wide SNP genotypes for about 65% of the 666 donors were used, and that subset was treated as a discovery cohort. All discovery cohort repertoires had been generated using a single sequencing platform. Class I and class II HLA loci were covered by the typing at four-digit resolution. The number of typed donors differed by locus: about 620-640 for A, B, C, DRB1 and DQB1; 500 to 550 for DQA1; 606 for DPA1; and 450 to 480 for DPB1. Four or five DR-DQ haplotypes were handled as single units for association and clustering because linkage in the cohort was strong. On average, over 200,000 unique TCR beta nucleotide sequences were sequenced per donor among 350 to 400 genotyped donors of the cohort, with about 17% of those sequences being non-productive. General findings and caveats noted by the study authors: An earlier analysis of approximately 500 of the donors showed that most TCR beta V segments appeared in productive rearrangements either about 87% or about 30% of the time, which broadly matched IMGT annotations. According to a later analysis, most CMV-associated TCR beta chains appeared to be HLA-restricted, and the HLA associations seemed to be driven largely by CMV exposure. In a later analysis, several top co-occurrence clusters were reported to appear linked to parvovirus B19, influenza, CMV and Epstein-Barr virus. It was suggested by the authors that the approach could potentially be generalized to other disease states and immunological phenotypes. A later analysis associated 15,000 to 20,000 TCR beta sequences with specific HLA alleles at a false discovery rate of 0.05. Roughly uniform sequencing depth across donors was assumed in presence/absence analyses, although this assumption may not hold. In a later analysis, the rate of TCR association differed among HLA loci, with DRB1 alleles having the most associated TCRs and HLA-C alleles having the fewest. A further reported finding was that TCR beta sequences accurately predicted the HLA-A and HLA-B alleles for most subjects in the first cohort. The classifier was reported to diagnose cytomegalovirus status with high specificity and sensitivity in both the original cohort and the validation cohort. The earlier analysis of some 560 of the donors excluded 15 to 20 rarely observed V segments, including chromosome 9 orphons, because counts were too low. The sequencing pipeline was judged likely to have produced a cluster of highly shared sequence variants as a technical artifact. A later genetic analysis associated a missense DCLRE1C variant with V-gene and J-gene trimming of TCR beta chains, and an independent cohort replicated the association. HLA typing was unavailable for some donors at each locus, so association tests used only the typed subset. Assigning TCR associations to individual alleles was difficult when HLA alleles, especially DR and DQ, strongly co-occurred. A total of some 180 TCR beta chains were listed by the study as associated with cytomegalovirus. Across donors, most TCR sequences were observed very rarely, whereas some public TCRs were present in many individuals. Linkage disequilibrium might explain the correlated functional status among segregating V segments, but an unknown experimental factor could not be ruled out. According to a later genetic analysis, donors in an Asian-associated ancestry cluster had fewer N-insertions in productive TCRs than the approximately 650-donor mean. A few of the identified cytomegalovirus-associated TCR beta chains were confirmed in vitro to be specific for cytomegalovirus antigens. The cohort was sequenced for TCR beta chains only, and without alpha or paired-chain data the features that could be detected were limited. In a later analysis, HLA-associated TCR beta chains were found to be more clonally expanded and to have lower generation probabilities than equally common non-associated chains. CMV serostatus was the only immune exposure information available for the cohort.

Library creation used the immunoSEQ multiplex PCR assay. For the multiplex PCR, a mixture combining 60 forward primers for TCR Vbeta segments and 13 reverse primers for TCR Jbeta segments was used. A multiplex PCR assay on genomic DNA amplified the CDR3 region of rearranged TCR beta genes. On the Illumina HiSeq System, the amplified TCR beta libraries were sequenced as 87-base-pair reads. In the original analysis: A later analysis tallied 80 million to 95 million unique TCR beta chains across the 550 to 850 repertoires, and roughly 11 million of those chains were shared by two or more donors. To remove PCR and sequencing errors, raw reads were error-corrected and collapsed into unique sequences using a nearest-neighbor algorithm that merged closely related sequences. V, D and J gene segments were assigned by aligning CDR3 sequences to IMGT reference sequences. For a sequence to be retained, a match of at least six nucleotides to both a V gene segment and a J gene segment was required. Rearrangements were called productive when the CDR3 lacked stop codons and stayed in frame with V and J; all others were non-productive. Following IMGT convention, CDR3 was defined as the stretch from the second conserved V-encoded cysteine up to the conserved J-encoded phenylalanine. The earlier analysis of fewer than 750 of the donors excluded sequences that lacked an unambiguous match to a single V gene segment. An earlier analysis of over 450 of the donors classified V segments as functional when productive rearrangements were above 56.7% and as segregating when the standard deviation between donors was above 5%. To diagnose cytomegalovirus status from the catalog of TCR beta chain sequences, a statistical classification framework was built. A later analysis assigned V and J genes by comparing TCR nucleotide sequences with IMGT/GENE-DB human TR gene sequences. A later analysis assigned CDR3 sequences and most-parsimonious VDJ recombination scenarios with the TCRdist pipeline. In a later analysis, every TCR beta chain was defined by the combination of its CDR3 amino acid sequence and its V-gene family, and reads without a unique V-gene family were dropped. To address suspected cross-contamination and a sequencing artifact, a later analysis removed approximately 600 highly shared, low-generation-probability nucleotide sequences. For each public chain, a later analysis derived a clonal expansion index from normalized ranks of inferred template counts within each repertoire. In a later analysis, generation probabilities were computed with a VDJ recombination model fitted to out-of-frame rearrangements, and the resulting probabilities were checked against IGoR. In a later analysis, TCR-TCR, TCR-HLA and TCR-CMV co-occurrence was scored with hypergeometric tests, and a repertoire-size bias correction was applied to TCR pairs. To estimate false discovery rates, a later analysis permuted the HLA or CMV assignments 20 times. A later analysis grouped co-occurring TCRs with DBSCAN, adding TCRdist sequence similarity when clustering within HLA-allele-positive subsets. Repertoires with fewer than 30,000 or more than 120,000 public chains, plus five repertoires with anomalous nucleotide sharing, were excluded from co-occurrence clustering. Imported from immuneACCESS, the table was reduced by TCRdb to in-frame sequences with V and J called. These copies leave out some clones; in studies compared against another copy, an unresolved V gene accounts for under half, and the cause of the remainder is not known. V and J calls and clone size are as listed in that table; D and trimming were resolved from the DNA. Present in this sample are roughly 120,000 clones, 70% to 85% of which were seen just once. 9.5% to 15% of the sample is taken by the ten largest.

In the case of this clone: Its antigen is unknown. One base away there is no much larger clone; base qualities are not given.

The cohort comprised 710 or so healthy bone marrow donors. Cohort members were all nominally healthy when sampled, although unrecorded immune exposures were likely present. The donor was CMV seropositive and was included in the group of some 290 seropositive cohort members. Each donor provided a peripheral blood sample, and peripheral blood mononuclear cells were used for TCR beta sequencing. Genomic DNA extraction from the blood cell samples was performed with the Qiagen DNeasy Blood Extraction Kit. Sequenced: PBMCs. The source is a woman aged 40 to 55 in good health and CMV-seropositive.

The CDR3 here reads CASSQRTGEPSETQYF. The DNA sequence reads TGTGCCAGCAGCCAAAGGACTGGGGAACCAAGTGAGACCCAGTACTTC. Recombination connected TRBV4-2 to TRBJ2-5; D gene: possibly TRBD2, on 5 matching bases. From its cysteine to its phenylalanine, the CDR3 spans 16 amino acids. The CDR3 DNA has 48 bases and is translated from base 1. Trimming takes 2 bases from V and 5 bases from J, and the germline ends sit 18 bases apart. In the germline V gene, CDR1 corresponds to LGHNA and CDR2 to YNFKEQ.